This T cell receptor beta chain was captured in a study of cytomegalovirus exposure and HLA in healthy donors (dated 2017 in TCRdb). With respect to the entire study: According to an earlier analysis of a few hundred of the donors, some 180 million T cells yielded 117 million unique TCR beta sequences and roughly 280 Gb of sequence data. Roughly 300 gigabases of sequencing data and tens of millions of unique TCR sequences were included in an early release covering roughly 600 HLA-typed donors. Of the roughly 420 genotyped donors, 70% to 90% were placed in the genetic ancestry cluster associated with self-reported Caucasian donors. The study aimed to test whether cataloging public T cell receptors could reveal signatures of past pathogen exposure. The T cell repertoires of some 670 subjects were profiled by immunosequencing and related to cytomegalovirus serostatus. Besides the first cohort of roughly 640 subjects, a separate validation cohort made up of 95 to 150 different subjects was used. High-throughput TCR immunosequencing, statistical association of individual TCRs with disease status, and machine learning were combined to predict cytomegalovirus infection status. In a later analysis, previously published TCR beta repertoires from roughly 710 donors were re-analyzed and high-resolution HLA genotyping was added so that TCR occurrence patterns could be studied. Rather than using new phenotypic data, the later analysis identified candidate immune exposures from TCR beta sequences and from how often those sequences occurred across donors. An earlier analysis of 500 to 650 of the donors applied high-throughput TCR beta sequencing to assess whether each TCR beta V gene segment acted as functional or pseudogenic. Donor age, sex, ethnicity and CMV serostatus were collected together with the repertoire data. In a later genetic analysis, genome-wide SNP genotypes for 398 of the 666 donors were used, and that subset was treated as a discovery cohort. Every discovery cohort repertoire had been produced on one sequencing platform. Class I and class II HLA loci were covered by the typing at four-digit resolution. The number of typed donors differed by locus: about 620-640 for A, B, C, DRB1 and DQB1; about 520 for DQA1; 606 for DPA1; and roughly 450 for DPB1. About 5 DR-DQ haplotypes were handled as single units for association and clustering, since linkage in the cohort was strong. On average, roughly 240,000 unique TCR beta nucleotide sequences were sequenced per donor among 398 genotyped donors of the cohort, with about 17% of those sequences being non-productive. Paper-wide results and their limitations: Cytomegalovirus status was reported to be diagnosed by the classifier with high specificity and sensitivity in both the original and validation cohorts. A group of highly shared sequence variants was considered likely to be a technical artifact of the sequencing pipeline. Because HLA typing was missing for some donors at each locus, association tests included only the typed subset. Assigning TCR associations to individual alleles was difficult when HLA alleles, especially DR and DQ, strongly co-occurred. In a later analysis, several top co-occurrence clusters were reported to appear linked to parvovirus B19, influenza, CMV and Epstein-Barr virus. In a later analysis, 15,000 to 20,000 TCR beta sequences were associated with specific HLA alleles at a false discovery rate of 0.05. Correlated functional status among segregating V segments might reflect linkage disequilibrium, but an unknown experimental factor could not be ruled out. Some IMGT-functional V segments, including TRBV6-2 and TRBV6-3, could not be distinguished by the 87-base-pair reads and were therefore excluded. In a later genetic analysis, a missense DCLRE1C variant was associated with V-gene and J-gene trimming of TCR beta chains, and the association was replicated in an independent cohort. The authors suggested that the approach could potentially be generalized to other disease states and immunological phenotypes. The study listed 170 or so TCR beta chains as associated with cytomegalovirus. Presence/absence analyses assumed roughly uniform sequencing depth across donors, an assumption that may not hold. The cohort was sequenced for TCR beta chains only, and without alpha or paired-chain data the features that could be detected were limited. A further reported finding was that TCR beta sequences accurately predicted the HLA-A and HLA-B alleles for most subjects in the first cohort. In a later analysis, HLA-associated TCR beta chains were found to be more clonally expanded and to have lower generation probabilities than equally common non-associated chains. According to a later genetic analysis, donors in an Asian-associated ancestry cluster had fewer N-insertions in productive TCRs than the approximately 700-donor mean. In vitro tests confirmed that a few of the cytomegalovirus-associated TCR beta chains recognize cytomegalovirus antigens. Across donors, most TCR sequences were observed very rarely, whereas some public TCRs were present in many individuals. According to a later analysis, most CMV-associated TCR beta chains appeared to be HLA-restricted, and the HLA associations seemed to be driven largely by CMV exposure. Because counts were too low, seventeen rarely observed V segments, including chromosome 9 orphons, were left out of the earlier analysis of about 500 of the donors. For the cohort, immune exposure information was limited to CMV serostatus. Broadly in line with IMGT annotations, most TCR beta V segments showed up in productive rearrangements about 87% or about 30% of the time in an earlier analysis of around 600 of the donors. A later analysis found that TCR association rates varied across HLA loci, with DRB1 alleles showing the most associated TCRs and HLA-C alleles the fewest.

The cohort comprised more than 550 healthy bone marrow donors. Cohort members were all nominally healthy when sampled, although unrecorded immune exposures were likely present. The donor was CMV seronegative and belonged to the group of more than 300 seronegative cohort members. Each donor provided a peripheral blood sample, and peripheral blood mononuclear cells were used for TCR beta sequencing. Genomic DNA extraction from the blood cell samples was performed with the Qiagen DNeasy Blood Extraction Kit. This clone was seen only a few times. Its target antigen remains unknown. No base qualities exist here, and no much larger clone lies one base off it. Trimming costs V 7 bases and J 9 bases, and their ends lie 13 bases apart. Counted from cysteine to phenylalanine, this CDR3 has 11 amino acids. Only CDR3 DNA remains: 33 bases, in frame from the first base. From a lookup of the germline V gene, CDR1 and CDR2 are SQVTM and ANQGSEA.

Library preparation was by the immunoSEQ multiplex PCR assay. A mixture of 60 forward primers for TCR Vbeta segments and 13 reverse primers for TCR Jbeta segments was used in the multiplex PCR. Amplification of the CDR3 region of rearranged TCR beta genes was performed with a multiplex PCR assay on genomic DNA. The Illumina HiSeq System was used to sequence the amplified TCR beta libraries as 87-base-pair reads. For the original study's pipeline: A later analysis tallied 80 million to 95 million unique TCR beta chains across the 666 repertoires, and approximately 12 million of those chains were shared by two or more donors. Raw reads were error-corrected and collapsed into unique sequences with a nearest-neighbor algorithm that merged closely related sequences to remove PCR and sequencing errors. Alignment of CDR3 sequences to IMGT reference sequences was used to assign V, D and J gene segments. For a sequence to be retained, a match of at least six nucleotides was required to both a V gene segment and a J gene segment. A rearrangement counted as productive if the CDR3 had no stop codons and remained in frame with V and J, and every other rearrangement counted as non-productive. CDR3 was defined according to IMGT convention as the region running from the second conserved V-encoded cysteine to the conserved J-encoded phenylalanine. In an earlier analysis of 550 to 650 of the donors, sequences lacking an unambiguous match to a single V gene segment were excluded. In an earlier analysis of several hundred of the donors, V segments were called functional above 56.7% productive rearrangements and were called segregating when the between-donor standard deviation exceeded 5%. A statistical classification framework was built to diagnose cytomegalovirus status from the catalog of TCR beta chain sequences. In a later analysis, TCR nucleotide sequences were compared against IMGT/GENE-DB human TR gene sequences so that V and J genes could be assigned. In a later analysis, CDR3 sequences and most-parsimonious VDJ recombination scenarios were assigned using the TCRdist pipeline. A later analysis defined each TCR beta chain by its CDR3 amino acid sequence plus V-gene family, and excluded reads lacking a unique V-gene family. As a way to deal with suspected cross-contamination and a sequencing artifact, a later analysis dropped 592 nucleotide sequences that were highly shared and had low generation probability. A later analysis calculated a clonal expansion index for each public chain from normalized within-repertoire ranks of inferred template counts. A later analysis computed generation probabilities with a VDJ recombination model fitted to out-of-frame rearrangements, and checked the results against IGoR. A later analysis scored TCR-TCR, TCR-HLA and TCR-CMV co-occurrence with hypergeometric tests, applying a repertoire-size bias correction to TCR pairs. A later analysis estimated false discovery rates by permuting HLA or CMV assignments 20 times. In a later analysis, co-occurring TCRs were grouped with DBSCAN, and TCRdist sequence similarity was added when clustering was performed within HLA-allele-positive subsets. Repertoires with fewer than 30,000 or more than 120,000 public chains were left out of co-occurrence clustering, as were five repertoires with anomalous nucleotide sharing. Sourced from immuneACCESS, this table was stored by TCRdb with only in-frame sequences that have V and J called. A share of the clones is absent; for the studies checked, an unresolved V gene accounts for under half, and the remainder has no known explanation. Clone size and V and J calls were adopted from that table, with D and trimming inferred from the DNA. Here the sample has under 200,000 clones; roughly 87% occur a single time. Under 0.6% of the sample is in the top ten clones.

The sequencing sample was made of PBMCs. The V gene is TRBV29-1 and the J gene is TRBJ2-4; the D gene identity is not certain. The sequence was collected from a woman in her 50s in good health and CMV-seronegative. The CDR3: CSAYENSIQYF. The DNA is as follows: TGCAGCGCTTATGAAAACAGCATTCAGTACTTC.